This TCR beta chain appears in the sequencing data of a study of T cells in Graves' hyperthyroidism and ophthalmopathy. Whole-study results and caveats: Expanded thyroid clonotypes (above 0.001) were mostly also found in blood.

Those with hyperthyroidism were 18 to 65 years old, newly diagnosed, and ill for under 2 months. CDR3 length equals 13 residues. The V and J ends lost 7 bases and 7 bases respectively, with 13 bases between them. The V gene's germline CDR1 is SEHNR and CDR2 FQNEAQ (reference sequence). RNA transcripts gave rise to amplified TCR beta CDR3 regions. The primer set for the first-round RT-PCR of the TCR CDR3 was HTBI. Via MiXCR, TCRdb re-called the multiplex PCR reads, giving one row per CDR3 protein. The repertoire holds about 540,000 distinct CDR3 sequences, with under 60% as singletons. This clonotype was seen a handful of times. The antigen is unknown.

The chain uses TRBV7-9 and TRBJ1-4; D uncertain. The specimen was peripheral blood or thyroid tissue (not recorded which). This clonotype was obtained from a young woman with Graves' hyperthyroidism. DNA for the CDR3: TGTGCCAGCACCCCCACTGGCAGTGAAAAACTGTTTTTT. Translating gives CASTPTGSEKLFF.